This TCR beta chain was sequenced during a study of T cell responses to AZD1222 COVID-19 vaccine. Overall study results and limits: Within unmutated variant regions lay the reported targets of nearly half of spike-specific TCRs. Spike was spanned by vaccine-associated CD4 TCRs, with dominance at 160-218 and 743-854. Donors were mostly white British, more females; clonal diversity possibly underestimated.

A few counts support this clone. The antigen is unknown. The repertoire was sequenced with immunoSEQ multiplex PCR; TCRdb's copy has only in-frame clones and lacks some. Among about 140,000 clones listed, around 90% were seen once. The length of the CDR3 is 17 residues. J was trimmed by 6 bases and V by 0 bases; bases with no gene match: 9. The germline V gene encodes CDR1 MNHEY and CDR2 SVGEGT. The receptor was derived from an adult in good health. This chain joins TRBV6-2 or TRBV6-3 and TRBJ1-5; 9 bases map to TRBD1. The specimen was peripheral blood, collected on day 0 of AZD1222 vaccination. The CDR3 region is CASSYSPGQGTAQPQHF. The DNA of the CDR3 is TGTGCCAGCAGTTACTCACCTGGACAGGGGACGGCTCAGCCCCAGCATTTT.